This record covers a single T cell receptor beta chain. What it binds is not known. Germline assignment: CDR1 MNHNS and CDR2 SASEGT. V lost 2 bases and J lost 4, with 14 bases in between. CDR3 length: 15 residues. The source of the sample is a study of radiation and T cells in renal cell carcinoma. Study as a whole: Nephrectomy followed 15 Gy stereotactic body radiation by 4 weeks. Study-wide results and limits: In blood, top tumor clones expanded by 2 weeks, shrinking by 4. Without pretreatment biopsies, baseline tumor clonotype presence was undetermined.

The sample's time point: baseline pretreatment blood. Indicated treatment: 15 Gy SBRT to primary tumor, nephrectomy 4 weeks later. Data came from immunoSEQ multiplex PCR; TCRdb stores just in-frame clones and leaves some out. The sample lists 130,000 or so clones; 70% to 90% were seen once. This TCR was recovered from a woman between 45 and 60 years old with renal cell carcinoma. The sample in question was blood, obtained from a patient whose treatment included radiotherapy and nephrectomy. The chain combines TRBV6-1 with TRBJ1-1, with D maybe TRBD1 (6 bases). The CDR3 spells CASSERRGAVTEAFF. For the CDR3, the DNA is TGTGCCAGCAGTGAACGTCGGGGGGCTGTCACTGAAGCTTTCTTT.